The 23 T cell receptor beta chains presented below share a single source sample, sequenced in a study of blood T cell repertoires in COVID-19. Assay used: immunoSEQ multiplex PCR; TCRdb lists only in-frame clones, some missing. The data hold roughly 200,000 clones, with roughly 86% observed a single time. Sequenced: peripheral blood. The receptors originated from a man in his late teens or twenties with active or convalescent COVID-19.

The J gene is TRBJ1-3, the V gene TRBV9; possible D gene TRBD1, 5 bases. Trimming pared 3 bases from V and 2 bases from J, leaving 21 bases between. CDR1 and CDR2 (germline): SGDLS, YYNGEE. The CDR3 contains 18 residues. The CDR3 region has the DNA TGTGCCAGCAGCGCAAGTGGGGCAGCGACGGCGGCTGGAAACACCATATATTTT. Protein sequence: CASSASGAATAAGNTIYF.

CDR3 in DNA: TGTGCCAGCTCACCACGCGTCACAGATACGCAGTATTTT. Its translation is CASSPRVTDTQYF. V and J are TRBV18 and TRBJ2-3; D gene ambiguous. The CDR3 length is 13 residues. Germline lookup yields CDR1 KGHSH and CDR2 LQKENI. Trimming removed 1 base from V and 2 bases from J, with 4 bases in between.

This clone is a singleton in its sample. The chain carries TRBV5-1 and TRBJ1-6, with 8 bases fitting TRBD1. Germline CDR1 SGHRS, CDR2 YFSETQ. The V and J ends lost 4 bases and 9 bases, in that order; junction bases with no gene match: 6. The CDR3 consists of 14 residues. CDR3 DNA: TGCGCCAGCAGCGTGGACGGGACAGGTTCACCCCTCCACTTT. Its translation is CASSVDGTGSPLHF.

V and J are TRBV3-1 (or the pseudogene TRBV3-2) and TRBJ2-7; 7 positions match TRBD1. Germline loops: CDR1 LGHDT, CDR2 YNNKEL (reference sequence). V was pared by 5 bases and J by 9 bases, with 10 bases of the junction left unmatched. This CDR3 has 13 residues. The CDR3 reads CASSSTRQGAQYF. The CDR3 nucleotides are TGTGCCAGCAGCTCCACAAGACAGGGTGCGCAGTACTTC.

The chain carries TRBV30 and TRBJ1-4; TRBD1 might be the D (5 bases). Trimming removed 0 bases at V and 4 bases at J, with 6 bases between. The CDR3 spans 13 residues. Germline V lookup: CDR1 GTSNPN, CDR2 SVGIG (reference sequence). The CDR3 reads CAWSVQDNEKLFF. The CDR3 region has the DNA TGTGCCTGGAGTGTACAGGATAATGAAAAACTGTTTTTT.

The rearrangement uses TRBV7-3 and TRBJ2-3, with TRBD2 matching over 10 bases. The CDR3 runs to 17 residues. From germline, CDR1 is SGHTA and CDR2 FQGTGA. Trimming removed 5 bases from V and 1 base from J; junction bases left unmatched: 9. The CDR3 DNA follows: TGTGCCAGCAGCCAACGCCCCGGGACTAGCGGCACAGATACGCAGTATTTT. Translating gives CASSQRPGTSGTDTQYF.

The J gene is TRBJ2-1, the V gene TRBV25-1; 8 bases are a match to TRBD1. With V trimmed by 0 bases and J by 4 bases, 5 bases remained unmatched. The CDR3 is made up of 16 amino acids. Germline V gene sequence: CDR1 MGHDK, CDR2 SYGVNS. CDR3 DNA: TGTGCCAGCAGTGAATATAGAGGGACAGGATACAATGAGCAGTTCTTC. This translates into CASSEYRGTGYNEQFF.

The V gene is TRBV18, the J gene TRBJ2-3, with 8 bases identical to TRBD2. The CDR3 runs 17 residues. Germline CDR1 KGHSH, CDR2 LQKENI. The V gene end was trimmed by 2 bases and the J gene end by 2 bases; junction bases not matched to a gene: 9. CDR3 sequence (DNA): TGTGCCAGCTCACCAAGATGGCGGGGGGAAGACACAGATACGCAGTATTTT. Amino acid sequence: CASSPRWRGEDTDTQYF.

The chain recombines TRBV5-1 with TRBJ2-1, with 11 bases identical to TRBD2. The CDR3 is made up of 14 amino acids. V trimming: 2 bases; J trimming: 6 bases; junction bases outside the gene matches: 1. The germline V gene has CDR1 SGHRS and CDR2 YFSETQ. The CDR3 DNA is TGCGCCAGCAGCTTTGGGACTAGCGGCAATGAGCAGTTCTTC. Translated: CASSFGTSGNEQFF.

V is TRBV7-9 and J is TRBJ1-1; TRBD1 aligns across 10 bases. With 1 base clipped from V and 5 bases from J, the junction kept 4 bases outside the gene matches. This CDR3 spans 15 amino acids. Germline assignment: CDR1 SEHNR and CDR2 FQNEAQ (reference sequence). CDR3 coding DNA: TGTGCCAGCAGCTTAGGGGACAGGGGTCAGACTGAAGCTTTCTTT. The encoded protein is CASSLGDRGQTEAFF. Full variable domain (rest looked up from reference TRBV7-9 and TRBJ1-1): DTGVSQNPRHKITKRGQNVTFRCDPISEHNRLYWYRQTLGQGPEFLTYFQNEAQLEKSRLLSDRFSAERPKGSFSTLEIQRTEQGDSAMYLCASSLGDRGQTEAFFGQGTRLTVV.

This sequence joins TRBV30 and TRBJ2-7; D might be TRBD1 (5 bases). Trimming left V 2 bases short and J 6 bases short, with 17 bases between. This CDR3 comprises 14 residues. The germline CDR1 and CDR2 sequences are GTSNPN and SVGIG (reference sequence). The CDR3 spells CAWSIGAGWTEQYF. The CDR3, as DNA: TGTGCCTGGAGTATCGGAGCAGGGTGGACCGAGCAGTACTTC.

V and J are TRBV29-1 and TRBJ1-1; TRBD1 matches 9 bases. The germline gives CDR1 SQVTM, CDR2 ANQGSEA. Trimming cost V 5 bases and J 10 bases; bases outside gene matches: 8. CDR3 length: 12 residues. In DNA, the CDR3 is TGCAGCGTTTCCCGGGACAGGGTAGGAGCTTTCTTT. Protein sequence: CSVSRDRVGAFF.

This chain links TRBV19 with TRBJ2-1, with 7 bases matching TRBD2. Losses at the gene ends were 7 bases for V and 0 bases for J; bases not matched to a gene: 6. The CDR3 runs to 15 residues. CDR1 is LNHDA and CDR2 is SQIVND in the germline V gene (reference sequence). CDR3 sequence: CASTLGGSSYNEQFF. DNA for the CDR3: TGTGCCAGTACCTTGGGCGGGAGCTCCTACAATGAGCAGTTCTTC.

The chain recombines TRBV7-2 with TRBJ2-2; 8 bases fit TRBD1. CDR3 size: 15 residues. Germline CDR1 SGHTA, CDR2 FQGNSA. V shed 6 bases, J shed 5 bases, and the junction held 8 bases outside the gene matches. In nucleotides, the CDR3 is TGTGCCAGCAGGGGCCAGGGGGCTGTAACCGGGGAGCTGTTTTTT. It translates to CASRGQGAVTGELFF.

This rearrangement joins TRBV11-1 to TRBJ2-7; D perhaps matches TRBD1 (6 bases). From germline, CDR1 is SGHAT and CDR2 FQDESV (reference sequence). The CDR3 loop spans 14 amino acids. Trimming left V 5 bases short and J 0 bases short, with 11 bases between. This chain's CDR3 is CASSGRDNSYEQYF. The DNA of the CDR3 is TGTGCCAGCAGCGGCCGGGACAACTCCTACGAGCAGTACTTC.

The V gene is TRBV2, the J gene TRBJ2-7; TRBD1 aligns across 7 bases. This CDR3 has 12 amino acids. Losses at the gene ends were 6 bases for V and 7 bases for J; bases not matched to a gene: 6. Looked up from germline, CDR1 is SNHLY and CDR2 is FYNNEI. CDR3 residues: CASRGDSREQYF. CDR3 in DNA: TGTGCCAGCAGGGGGGACAGCCGGGAGCAGTACTTC.

The rearrangement uses TRBV5-1 and TRBJ2-3, with D perhaps matching TRBD2 (5 bases). The length of the CDR3 is 13 residues. Germline V gene sequence: CDR1 SGHRS, CDR2 YFSETQ. Trimming stripped 5 bases from V and 4 bases from J, with 11 bases between. The CDR3 DNA sequence: TGCGCCAGCAGGCAACCGGGGTCAGATACGCAGTATTTT. The encoded protein is CASRQPGSDTQYF.

This chain connects TRBV28 to TRBJ2-4; TRBD1 matches 7 bases. This CDR3 contains 15 residues. CDR1 is MDHEN and CDR2 is SYDVKM in the germline V gene. Germline trimming cut 5 bases from V and 7 bases from J; bases unmatched to any gene: 11. Here the CDR3 reads CASSEYRDRRNIQYF. CDR3 DNA: TGTGCCAGCAGTGAGTATCGGGACAGACGGAACATTCAGTACTTC.

This clone was seen more than once but under ten times. A read error may account for a junction end that differs from germline. The J gene is TRBJ2-7, the V gene TRBV30, with TRBD1 as a possible D gene (6 bases). This CDR3 comprises 10 residues. CDR1 is GTSNPN and CDR2 is SVGIG in the germline V gene (reference sequence). The CDR3 sequence: CASGTGRAVF. Written as DNA, the CDR3 is TGTGCCTCTGGCACAGGGAGAGCCGTGTTC.

The rearrangement joins TRBV6-5 to TRBJ1-1; tentatively, D is TRBD1 (6 bases). Germline V CDR1 and CDR2: MNHEY, SVGAGI. This CDR3 comprises 15 residues. Trimming stripped 9 bases from V and 0 bases from J, with 17 bases between. The CDR3 sequence: CASKSGGLMNTEAFF. The DNA of the CDR3 is TGTGCCAGTAAATCCGGGGGGCTTATGAACACTGAAGCTTTCTTT.

This clone appeared a few times. The J gene is TRBJ2-7, the V gene TRBV27; 14 nucleotides line up with TRBD2. Germline CDR1 reads MNHEY; CDR2 reads SMNVEV (reference sequence). The CDR3 is 16 amino acids. After removal of 5 bases from V and 3 bases from J, the junction contained 6 bases not matched to a gene. CDR3 bases: TGTGCCAGCAGTGGGACTAGCGGGGGCCAAATCTACGAGCAGTACTTC. Amino acids: CASSGTSGGQIYEQYF.

This clone occurred once. The rearrangement links TRBV19 to TRBJ1-2, with D possibly TRBD1 on 5 matching bases. V lost 10 bases, J lost 3 bases, and 15 bases lay in between. Looked up from germline, CDR1 is LNHDA and CDR2 is SQIVND (reference sequence). CDR3 length equals 13 residues. CDR3: CATNNDRYYGYTF. The CDR3 DNA reads TGTGCCACCAACAATGACAGATACTATGGCTACACCTTC.

The table lists this clone with a count of one. The chain joins TRBV30 to TRBJ1-1; 9 positions agree with TRBD1. CDR1 and CDR2 (germline): GTSNPN, SVGIG (reference sequence). The CDR3 consists of 13 residues. V trimming: 5 bases; J trimming: 4 bases; junction bases outside the gene matches: 5. The CDR3 here is CAWARDRATEAFF. The CDR3 DNA reads TGTGCCTGGGCAAGGGACAGGGCCACTGAAGCTTTCTTT.